The present T cell receptor (beta chain) was sequenced within a study of shared clonotypes between healthy human individuals. About the study: The cohort had a couple of women and three men, ages 18 to 49.

Here immunoSEQ multiplex PCR was the method, and the copy in TCRdb shows in-frame clones only, minus some. The data hold around 2.1 million clones, with 90% to 96% observed a single time. Worth noting for this clone: Antigen specificity is unknown.

Division of CD4+ cells produced a CD45RA+ naive subset and a CD45RA-negative memory subset. Germline CDR1 and CDR2: SEHNR and FQNEAQ (reference sequence). Trimming took 2 bases from V and 7 from J, leaving 17 bases between them. This CDR3 is 16 amino acids long. Study findings and constraints: Among donors, clonotype sharing was expected to be affected by sequencing depth.

The chain combines TRBV7-9 with TRBJ2-2; TRBD1 might be the D (6 bases). The origin of this receptor is a young man in good health. The specimen sequenced was naive CD4+ T cells sorted from blood. Subset given: CD45RA+ positively selected. CDR3 sequence (DNA): TGTGCCAGCAGCTTAACTGGGACATCGGAAGGCGGGGAGCTGTTTTTT. It translates to CASSLTGTSEGGELFF.